The sample holds many counts of the clone carrying this T cell receptor beta chain. Antigen unknown. RNA transcripts gave rise to amplified TCR beta CDR3 regions. Primed by the HTBI set, a first-round RT-PCR was run on the TCR CDR3. TCRdb used MiXCR to reprocess the multiplex PCR reads, holding one entry per CDR3 protein. The table lists about 600,000 distinct CDR3 sequences, roughly 15% of them singletons. The sample originates from a study of T cells in Graves' hyperthyroidism and ophthalmopathy. The V end was cut by 5 bases, the J end by 1 base, with 14 bases between. The CDR3 runs to 16 residues. Study findings and constraints: Model output signaled ophthalmopathy a median approximately six months ahead of onset. Appearing also in blood were most of the thyroid clonotypes expanded above 0.001.

The sequence derives from a woman between 40 and 55 years old with Graves' ophthalmopathy. The sequencing input was blood. J is TRBJ2-2 and V is TRBV12-3 or TRBV12-4, with D possibly TRBD1 on 5 matching bases. CDR3 amino acids: CASSRLLGQNTGELFF. In DNA form, the CDR3 reads TGTGCCAGCAGTCGCCTCCTTGGACAGAACACCGGGGAGCTGTTTTTT.